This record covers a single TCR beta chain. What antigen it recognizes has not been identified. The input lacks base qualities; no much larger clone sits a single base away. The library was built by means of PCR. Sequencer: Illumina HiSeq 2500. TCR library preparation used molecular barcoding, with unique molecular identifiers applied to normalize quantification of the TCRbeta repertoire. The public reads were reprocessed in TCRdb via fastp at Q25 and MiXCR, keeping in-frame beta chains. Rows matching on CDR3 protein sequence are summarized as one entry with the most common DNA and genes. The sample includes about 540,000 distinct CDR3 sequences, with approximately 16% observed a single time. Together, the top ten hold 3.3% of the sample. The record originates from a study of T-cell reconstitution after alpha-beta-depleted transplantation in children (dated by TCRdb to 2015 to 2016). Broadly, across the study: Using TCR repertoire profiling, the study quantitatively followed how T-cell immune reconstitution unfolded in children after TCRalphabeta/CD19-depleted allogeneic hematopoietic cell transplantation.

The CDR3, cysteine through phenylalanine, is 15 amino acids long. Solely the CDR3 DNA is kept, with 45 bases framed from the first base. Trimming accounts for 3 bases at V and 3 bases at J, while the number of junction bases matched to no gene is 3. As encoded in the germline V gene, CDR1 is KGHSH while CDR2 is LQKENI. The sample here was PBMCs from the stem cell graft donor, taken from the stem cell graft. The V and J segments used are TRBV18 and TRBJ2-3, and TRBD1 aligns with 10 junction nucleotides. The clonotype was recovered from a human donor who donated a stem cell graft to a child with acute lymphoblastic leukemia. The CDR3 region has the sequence CASSPGQGRTDTQYF. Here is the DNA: TGTGCCAGCTCACCGGGACAGGGGAGAACAGATACGCAGTATTTT.